A single sample is the source of the 28 T cell receptor beta chains below, sequenced in a study of blood T cells in healthy people across ages. A second PCR of roughly 6 to 12 cycles used a sample-barcoded 5' primer and a J-beta primer mix. TCRdb passed the 5' RACE reads through MiXCR, listing each CDR3 protein once. Among 850,000 to 1,300,000 distinct CDR3 sequences listed, around 43% were seen once. Specimen: blood. The receptor source for this set is a woman aged 55-69 years in good health.

The V call is TRBV20-1, the J call TRBJ1-2; 7 bases are a match to TRBD1. The CDR3 covers 13 residues. V lost 6 bases and J lost 2; bases outside the gene matches: 6. CDR1 is DFQATT, CDR2 SNEGSKA, per germline (reference sequence). The CDR3 protein is CSAHTTGNYGYTF. The CDR3 DNA follows: TGCAGTGCCCACACGACAGGGAACTATGGCTACACCTTC.

The rearrangement links TRBV3-1 to TRBJ2-6; no clear D. The length of the CDR3 is 14 residues. V lost 4 bases and J lost 5, with 9 bases in between. Germline values: CDR1 LGHDT, CDR2 YNNKEL (reference sequence). The CDR3 is CASSLPQRANVLTF. In DNA, the CDR3 is TGTGCCAGCAGCCTACCGCAAAGGGCCAACGTCCTGACTTTC.

The gene calls are TRBV7-2 and TRBJ2-5; tentative D call: TRBD1 (5 bases). The length of the CDR3 is 12 residues. Germline loops: CDR1 SGHTA, CDR2 FQGNSA. Trimming pared 0 bases from V and 10 bases from J, leaving 9 bases between. The CDR3 protein is CASSLAQGYQYF. The CDR3 DNA follows: TGTGCCAGCAGCTTAGCCCAGGGTTACCAGTACTTC.

Only a few counts were recorded for this clonotype. This chain joins TRBV4-2 and TRBJ2-1; TRBD2 matches at 9 bases. The V and J ends lost 4 bases and 4 bases, in that order; junction bases with no gene match: 11. The CDR3 contains 17 residues. The V gene's germline CDR1 is LGHNA and CDR2 YNFKEQ. The CDR3 region is CASSPLGGSGRYNEQFF. The CDR3 DNA follows: TGTGCCAGCAGCCCCCTTGGAGGTAGCGGGAGATACAATGAGCAGTTCTTC.

The J gene is TRBJ2-5, the V gene TRBV18; D might be TRBD1 (5 bases). Trimming removed 3 bases from V and 7 bases from J, with 12 bases in between. This CDR3 region has 13 residues. Germline V gene lookup returns CDR1 KGHSH and CDR2 LQKENI. CDR3 DNA sequence: TGTGCCAGCTCACCTCAGGGCCCCCCGACCCAGTACTTC. Its translation: CASSPQGPPTQYF. The full variable domain, rest sourced from reference TRBV18 and TRBJ2-5, is NAGVMQNPRHLVRRRGQEARLRCSPMKGHSHVYWYRQLPEEGLKFMVYLQKENIIDESGMPKERFSAEFPKEGPSILRIQQVVRGDSAAYFCASSPQGPPTQYFGPGTRLLVL.

A note on this clonotype: The junction departs from germline at one end; a sequencing error may be responsible. The J gene is TRBJ2-3, the V gene TRBV3-1; possibly TRBD1 for D (5 bases). Germline V gives CDR1 LGHDT, CDR2 YNNKEL (reference sequence). The CDR3 runs to 16 residues. The CDR3 sequence: CASNQVGWGSTDTQYF. The CDR3 DNA sequence: TGTGCCAGCAACCAAGTCGGGTGGGGCAGCACAGATACGCAGTATTTT.

The chain links TRBV5-1 to TRBJ2-1, with TRBD2 matching 7 bases. Trimming took 6 bases from V and 7 from J; bases not matched to a gene: 10. Germline CDR1 reads SGHRS; CDR2 reads YFSETQ. The CDR3 sequence is 14 residues long. CDR3 region: CASMVSGTGNEQFF. CDR3 DNA sequence: TGCGCCAGCATGGTCAGCGGGACTGGTAATGAGCAGTTCTTC.

This clonotype was counted only a few times. This rearrangement joins TRBV15 to TRBJ2-1, with a tentative D call TRBD2 (5 bases). Germline assignment: CDR1 LNHNV and CDR2 YYDKDF (reference sequence). CDR3 length: 15 amino acids. V was cut by 3 bases and J by 0 bases, with 9 bases left in between. The CDR3 sequence: CATSRLGSSYNEQFF. The CDR3 nucleotides read TGTGCCACCAGCAGGTTAGGGAGCTCCTACAATGAGCAGTTCTTC.

This clonotype came up a few times. The J gene is TRBJ2-4, the V gene TRBV29-1; tentatively, D is TRBD2 (5 bases). CDR1 is SQVTM and CDR2 is ANQGSEA in the germline V gene. V lost 4 bases to trimming and J lost 8 bases, with 12 bases between them. CDR3 length: 12 amino acids. CDR3: CSVAMVSDIQYF. The DNA of the CDR3 is TGCAGCGTTGCCATGGTTAGCGACATTCAGTACTTC.

Only a few counts were recorded for this clonotype. The chain links TRBV6-2 or TRBV6-3 to TRBJ1-2, with D perhaps matching TRBD1 (5 bases). Germline assignment: CDR1 MNHEY and CDR2 SVGEGT. The V gene lost 2 bases and the J gene lost 2 bases, with 9 bases spanning the gap. The CDR3 has 14 residues. The CDR3 loop reads CASSYIGGNYGYTF. CDR3 bases: TGTGCCAGCAGTTACATCGGGGGGAACTATGGCTACACCTTC.

This chain connects TRBV13 to TRBJ2-3; D is ambiguous. The V end was cut by 2 bases, the J end by 2 bases, with 5 bases between. Germline-derived CDR1 and CDR2 are PRHDT and FYEKMQ (reference sequence). This CDR3 contains 13 residues. The CDR3 region is CASSLRITDTQYF. As DNA, the CDR3 is TGTGCCAGCAGCTTACGGATCACAGATACGCAGTATTTT. Full variable domain (missing parts from reference TRBV13 and TRBJ2-3): AAGVIQSPRHLIKEKRETATLKCYPIPRHDTVYWYQQGPGQDPQFLISFYEKMQSDKGSIPDRFSAQQFSDYHSELNMSSLELGDSALYFCASSLRITDTQYFGPGTRLTVL.

The J gene is TRBJ2-1, the V gene TRBV27, with TRBD1 as a possible D gene (6 bases). CDR3 length: 16 residues. V was pared by 5 bases and J by 7 bases, with 21 bases between. CDR1 is MNHEY and CDR2 is SMNVEV in the germline V gene (reference sequence). CDR3 coding DNA: TGTGCCAGCAGTCCTCAGGGGATCGGCTGGGATAATGAGCAGTTCTTC. Protein product: CASSPQGIGWDNEQFF.

This clonotype occurred a few times. This chain joins TRBV20-1 and TRBJ1-2; tentatively, D is TRBD1 (6 bases). The CDR3 spans 14 residues. The germline V gene has CDR1 DFQATT and CDR2 SNEGSKA (reference sequence). V shed 0 bases and J shed 8 bases, with 16 bases lying between them. DNA of the CDR3: TGCAGTGCTAGAGACCAGGGGCCGCCCCTGGGCTACACCTTC. Its protein is CSARDQGPPLGYTF.

The gene calls are TRBV5-6 and TRBJ2-5, with a tentative D call TRBD1 (6 bases). CDR3 length: 14 residues. The germline V and J ends were trimmed by 3 bases and 5 bases, with 14 bases remaining between them. CDR1 SGHDT and CDR2 YYEEEE come from the germline V gene. The CDR3 DNA sequence: TGTGCCAGCAGCTGGCCACAGGGCTTGGAGACCCAGTACTTC. Protein product: CASSWPQGLETQYF.

This chain connects TRBV6-2 or TRBV6-3 to TRBJ1-5; a weak D match, TRBD1 (6 bases). Germline V lookup: CDR1 MNHEY, CDR2 SVGEGT. V was cut by 7 bases and J by 1 base, with 11 bases left in between. The length of the CDR3 is 14 residues. The CDR3 DNA reads TGTGCCAGCACCGAGGGGGGAAGCAATCAGCCCCAGCATTTT. Its translation is CASTEGGSNQPQHF.

A remark on this clonotype: An end of the junction differs from the germline gene, which may be a read error. J is TRBJ2-3 and V is TRBV28; 9 nucleotides line up with TRBD2. CDR1 and CDR2 (germline): MDHEN, SYDVKM. CDR3 length equals 16 residues. The CDR3 sequence: CAGSSAGGPGTDTQYF. DNA for the CDR3: TGTGCCGGCAGTTCCGCGGGAGGGCCGGGCACAGATACGCAGTATTTT.

Details on this clonotype: Compared with germline, one end of the junction differs, possibly owing to a read error. The chain is built from TRBV2 and TRBJ1-4; 7 bases map to TRBD1. The CDR3 contains 11 residues. From germline, CDR1 is SNHLY and CDR2 FYNNEI. This chain's CDR3 is CTSSGDRVQFF. The CDR3 DNA follows: TGTACCAGCAGTGGCGACAGGGTCCAGTTTTTT. Variable domain in full (rest from reference TRBV2 and TRBJ1-4): EPEVTQTPSHQVTQMGQEVILRCVPISNHLYFYWYRQILGQKVEFLVSFYNNEISEKSEIFDDQFSVERPDGSNFTLKIRSTKLEDSAMYFCTSSGDRVQFFGSGTQLSVL.

J is TRBJ2-1 and V is TRBV9; TRBD2 matches at 9 bases. With V trimmed by 4 bases and J by 8 bases, 4 bases remained unmatched. The CDR3 sequence is 13 residues long. Germline V lookup: CDR1 SGDLS, CDR2 YYNGEE. The chain's CDR3 is CASSISGRYEQFF. CDR3 nucleotide sequence: TGTGCCAGCAGCATTAGCGGGAGATATGAGCAGTTCTTC. The full variable domain, in which reference TRBV9 and TRBJ2-1 provide the parts outside the CDR3, is DSGVTQTPKHLITATGQRVTLRCSPRSGDLSVYWYQQSLDQGLQFLIQYYNGEERAKGNILERFSAQQFPDLHSELNLSSLELGDSALYFCASSISGRYEQFFGPGTRLTVL.

On this clonotype: This may be a read error, as it is one base from a much larger clone. The chain links TRBV7-2 to TRBJ2-5, with 8 positions matching TRBD2. TRBJ2-7 matches the DNA end more closely, so the J call is doubtful. This CDR3 is built from 14 residues. Germline CDR1 reads SGHTA; CDR2 reads FQGNSA. The CDR3 spells CASSAHSGSYEQYF. The CDR3 nucleotides are TGTGCCAGCAGCGCCCACAGCGGGAGTTACGAGCAGTACTTC.

The chain couples TRBV29-1 to TRBJ1-1; D is perhaps TRBD1 (5 bases). V dropped 4 bases and J dropped 1 base, with 13 bases sitting between them. Per germline, CDR1 SQVTM and CDR2 ANQGSEA. The CDR3 runs 14 residues. The DNA for the CDR3 is TGCAGCGTTGGGAACCGGGACCCGAACACTGAAGCTTTCTTT. Protein: CSVGNRDPNTEAFF.

The V gene is TRBV12-3 or TRBV12-4, the J gene TRBJ2-1, with D possibly being TRBD1 or TRBD2 (5 bases each). CDR3 size: 11 residues. Trimming stripped 5 bases from V and 12 bases from J, with 11 bases between. This chain's CDR3 is CASSRDRRQFF. The CDR3 bases are TGTGCCAGCAGTCGGGACCGACGGCAGTTCTTC.

The V and J genes are TRBV5-1 and TRBJ2-5; TRBD2 matches at 10 bases. V was pared by 0 bases and J by 1 base, with 6 bases of the junction left unmatched. The CDR3 has 17 amino acids. In germline, CDR1 is SGHRS, CDR2 YFSETQ. Here the CDR3 reads CASSLGTRTSGQETQYF. Here the CDR3 DNA reads TGCGCCAGCAGCTTGGGGACCCGGACTAGCGGCCAAGAGACCCAGTACTTC.

On this clonotype itself: The junction shows a germline mismatch at one end, possibly a read error. The V gene is TRBV10-3, the J gene TRBJ2-3; TRBD2 is a possible D gene (6 bases). The CDR3 has 15 residues. CDR1 and CDR2 (germline): ENHRY, SYGVKD. CDR3 DNA sequence: TGTGCCATCAGCCCGGGGGAGCATAGCACAGATACGCGGTATTTT. This encodes CAISPGEHSTDTRYF.

This clonotype was seen only a few times. J is TRBJ2-7 and V is TRBV12-3 or TRBV12-4; perhaps TRBD2 as D (5 bases). Trimming cost V 1 base and J 0 bases, with 7 bases left between them. This CDR3 spans 14 amino acids. The chain's CDR3 is CASSLGESSYEQYF. The CDR3 DNA reads as TGTGCCAGCAGTTTAGGGGAGAGCTCCTACGAGCAGTACTTC.

The chain couples TRBV27 to TRBJ2-1, with TRBD1 identical over 10 bases. The DNA end favors TRBJ2-7, so the J call may be wrong. This CDR3 comprises 18 residues. The V gene's germline CDR1 is MNHEY and CDR2 SMNVEV (reference sequence). CDR3 DNA: TGTGCCACGAGGCGGGACAGGGGACCAAGGAGATCCTACAATGAGCAGTACTTC. It translates to CATRRDRGPRRSYNEQYF.

This rearrangement joins TRBV7-9 to TRBJ2-7; 8 positions match TRBD2. The V gene's germline CDR1 is SEHNR and CDR2 FQNEAQ (reference sequence). The CDR3 is 17 amino acids. Trimming cost V 1 base and J 2 bases; bases outside gene matches: 10. CDR3 in amino acids: CASSLGGVSGVPYEQYF. CDR3 sequence (DNA): TGTGCCAGCAGCTTAGGGGGGGTTAGCGGGGTTCCCTACGAGCAGTACTTC.

The rearrangement links TRBV27 to TRBJ2-2; 7 nucleotides align to TRBD2. The CDR3 sequence is 18 residues long. After removal of 6 bases from V and 0 bases from J, the junction contained 13 bases not matched to a gene. From germline, CDR1 is MNHEY and CDR2 SMNVEV (reference sequence). As DNA, the CDR3 is TGTGCCAGCAGATTGCTATCCGCCGGGACTACGAACACCGGGGAGCTGTTTTTT. Protein product: CASRLLSAGTTNTGELFF.

The J gene is TRBJ2-1, the V gene TRBV12-3 or TRBV12-4, with 13 bases fitting TRBD2. After removal of 5 bases from V and 9 bases from J, the junction contained 7 bases not matched to a gene. CDR3 length equals 15 residues. The CDR3 spells CASSGWTSGRSEQFF. The DNA for the CDR3 is TGTGCCAGCAGTGGATGGACTAGCGGGAGAAGTGAGCAGTTCTTC.